Sequencing of this T cell receptor (beta chain) was carried out in a study of blood T cell repertoires in COVID-19. Overall study context: The United States, Italy and Spain were the sources of the acute and convalescent COVID-19 samples.

Authors' methods: Reference gene primer amplification gave estimated nucleated cell counts. Only in-frame clones appear in the TCRdb table, and some are missing; sequencing was by immunoSEQ multiplex PCR. The DNA was the basis for D and trimming; V, J and clone size are from that table. This sample carries about 370,000 clones, roughly 90% of them seen once, and the ten largest clones take 0.86%. Ages ranged from about 18 to 90 years, with residence in 20 to 30 US areas. CDR3 length equals 16 residues. Germline-derived CDR1 and CDR2 are KGHSH and LQKENI. Trimming left V 6 bases short and J 4 bases short, with 21 bases between.

Specimen: PBMCs or T cells enriched from blood (not recorded which). This receptor was identified in a middle-aged woman who had been exposed to COVID-19. V and J are TRBV18 and TRBJ1-2; D perhaps matches TRBD1 (6 bases). The CDR3 DNA is TGTGCCAGCTCGACAGGAAACGCGGACGGGACCTATGGCTACACCTTC. It specifies CASSTGNADGTYGYTF.